This record concerns one TCR beta chain sequence. Assay used: immunoSEQ multiplex PCR; TCRdb lists only in-frame clones, some missing. The table shows 200,000 to 300,000 clones, with approximately 86% occurring only once. The data stem from a study of blood T cell repertoires in COVID-19. Study details: COVID-19 samples from acute and convalescent phases originated in the United States, Italy and Spain.

Per the germline V gene, CDR1 is PRHDT and CDR2 is FYEKMQ (reference sequence). CDR3 length: 15 residues. V lost 4 bases and J lost 4; bases outside the gene matches: 7. The receptor was isolated from a man younger than 45 with active or convalescent COVID-19. V gene TRBV13 combines with J gene TRBJ2-5, with 9 positions matching TRBD2. Sequencing was carried out using peripheral blood. The CDR3 nucleotides read TGTGCCAGCAGCTCCACGACTAGCGGCCCAGAGACCCAGTACTTC. It translates to CASSSTTSGPETQYF.